This entry lists 9 T cell receptor beta chains sequenced from one sample in a study of blood T cell repertoires in COVID-19. Repertoires were generated with immunoSEQ multiplex PCR, while TCRdb's copy carries only in-frame clones and drops some. Of around 150,000 clones detected, just over 85% appear once; the ten largest clones hold under 3.5%. Input material: peripheral blood. The receptor source for this set is a man in his 70s with acute or convalescent COVID-19.

This chain uses TRBV7-2 with TRBJ1-2; TRBD1 agrees at 7 bases. The CDR3 contains 14 residues. Per germline, CDR1 SGHTA and CDR2 FQGNSA. V shed 0 bases and J 4 bases; nucleotides not matched to a gene: 2. Written as DNA, the CDR3 is TGTGCCAGCAGCTTAGCGGGACAGATCTATGGCTACACCTTC. It codes for CASSLAGQIYGYTF.

This chain uses TRBV4-1 with TRBJ1-4; 7 bases map to TRBD1. This CDR3 spans 15 amino acids. CDR1 and CDR2 from the germline V gene are MGHRA and YSYEKL. With V trimmed by 4 bases and J by 6 bases, 8 bases remained unmatched. CDR3 nucleotides: TGCGCCAGCAGCCTAACCGAGACAGGGTATGAAAAACTGTTTTTT. Protein sequence: CASSLTETGYEKLFF.

V is TRBV6-4 and J is TRBJ2-3; D might be TRBD1 (6 bases). Trimming shortened V by 6 bases and J by 0 bases, and 10 bases separated the two germline ends. The CDR3 totals 14 residues. Germline-derived CDR1 and CDR2 are MRHNA and SNTAGT. The CDR3 loop reads CASSPDRSTDTQYF. The CDR3 DNA follows: TGTGCCAGCAGCCCCGACAGGAGCACAGATACGCAGTATTTT.

The chain is built from TRBV24-1 and TRBJ2-1, with TRBD2 matching 13 bases. This CDR3 region has 15 residues. Looked up from germline, CDR1 is KGHDR and CDR2 is SFDVKD. J lost 8 bases, V lost 9 bases, and 9 bases had no gene match. The DNA of the CDR3 is TGTGCCACCCGCTCCGGACTAGCGGGAGCCGATGAGCAGTTCTTC. Its translation is CATRSGLAGADEQFF.

V and J are TRBV19 and TRBJ2-7, with D possibly being TRBD1 (5 bases). Between the trimmed V and J ends, which lost 3 bases and 5 bases, there was a span of 14 bases. The germline V gene has CDR1 LNHDA and CDR2 SQIVND (reference sequence). There are 14 residues in the CDR3. The CDR3, as DNA: TGTGCCAGTAGTATGGGCGACAGAGGAAACGAGCAGTACTTC. It codes for CASSMGDRGNEQYF.

In nucleotides, the CDR3 is TGTGCCAGCAGTTCCCCTCCCTACGAGCAGTACTTC. This translates into CASSSPPYEQYF. The rearrangement uses TRBV6-2 or TRBV6-3 and TRBJ2-7; no reliable D call. The CDR3 runs to 12 residues. CDR1 is MNHEY, CDR2 SVGEGT, per germline. V lost 4 bases and J lost 2, with 6 bases in between.

V gene TRBV9 combines with J gene TRBJ2-1, with 9 bases aligning to TRBD2. CDR3 size: 16 residues. Germline trimming cut 4 bases from V and 6 bases from J; bases unmatched to any gene: 11. Germline CDR1 is SGDLS and CDR2 is YYNGEE. DNA for the CDR3: TGTGCCAGCAGCCCTTACGGGACTAGCACCTCCAATGAGCAGTTCTTC. Protein product: CASSPYGTSTSNEQFF.

V and J are TRBV5-1 and TRBJ2-2; tentative D call: TRBD2 (5 bases). V lost 5 bases and J lost 3, with 11 bases in between. The CDR3 loop spans 14 amino acids. Germline CDR1 SGHRS, CDR2 YFSETQ. The CDR3 nucleotides read TGCGCCAGCAGTTGGAGCGGTGACACCGGGGAGCTGTTTTTT. It encodes CASSWSGDTGELFF.

The chain has TRBV11-3 and TRBJ2-7; possibly TRBD1 for D (6 bases). This CDR3 region has 13 residues. In germline, CDR1 is SGHNT, CDR2 YENEEA. The ends were cut back, 5 bases at V and 0 bases at J, with 8 bases in the middle. CDR3 sequence (DNA): TGTGCCAGCAGCCAGGGGCCCTCCTACGAGCAGTACTTC. Its protein product is CASSQGPSYEQYF. The whole variable domain, filled in from reference TRBV11-3 and TRBJ2-7, reads EAGVVQSPRYKIIEKKQPVAFWCNPISGHNTLYWYLQNLGQGPELLIRYENEEAVDDSQLPKDRFSAERLKGVDSTLKIQPAELGDSAVYLCASSQGPSYEQYFGPGTRLTVT.